Many counts were recorded for the clone carrying this TCR beta chain. Its antigen is not known. These data belong to a study of early T cells in non-severe SARS-CoV-2 infection. Study summary: Sequencing input comprised bulk RNA from unsorted whole blood; chain pairing was not available.

Study outcomes and limitations: Anti-spike CD8 specificities were favored by VDJdb matching, whose results missed private and CD4 specificities.

Individual cDNA molecules received unique molecular identifiers during library preparation. A single record per CDR3 protein comes from TCRdb applying MiXCR to the 5' RACE reads. The sample holds under 140,000 distinct CDR3 sequences; roughly 12% are singletons and the top ten take about 3.8%. Trimming removed 2 bases from V and 4 bases from J; junction bases left unmatched: 3. The CDR3 is made up of 14 amino acids. CDR1 is MNHNY and CDR2 is SVGAGI in the germline V gene (reference sequence). V is TRBV6-6 and J is TRBJ2-5, with 8 bases identical to TRBD1. This receptor was taken from an adult who was a healthcare worker with PCR-confirmed SARS-CoV-2 infection or an uninfected control (not recorded which). Here the sequenced sample was whole blood, taken at baseline. The CDR3 DNA sequence: TGTGCCAGCAGTTACCAAACAGGGGGAGAGACCCAGTACTTC. Amino acid sequence: CASSYQTGGETQYF.